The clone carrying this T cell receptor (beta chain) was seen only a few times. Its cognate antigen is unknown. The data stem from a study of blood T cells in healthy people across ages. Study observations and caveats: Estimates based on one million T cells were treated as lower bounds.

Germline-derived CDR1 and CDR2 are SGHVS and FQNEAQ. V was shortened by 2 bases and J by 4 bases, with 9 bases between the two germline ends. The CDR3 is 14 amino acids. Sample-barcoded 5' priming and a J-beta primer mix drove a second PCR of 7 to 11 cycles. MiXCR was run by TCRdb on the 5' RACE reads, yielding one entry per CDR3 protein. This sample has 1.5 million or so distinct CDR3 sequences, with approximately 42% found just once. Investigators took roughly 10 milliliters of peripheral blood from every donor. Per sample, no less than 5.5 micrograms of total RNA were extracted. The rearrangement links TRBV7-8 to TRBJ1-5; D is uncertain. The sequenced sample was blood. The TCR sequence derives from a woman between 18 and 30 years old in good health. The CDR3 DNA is TGTGCCAGCAGCTTAATGCTTGGGAATCAGCCCCAGCATTTT. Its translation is CASSLMLGNQPQHF. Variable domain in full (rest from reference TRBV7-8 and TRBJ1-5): GAGVSQSPRYKVAKRGQDVALRCDPISGHVSLFWYQQALGQGPEFLTYFQNEAQLDKSGLPSDRFFAERPEGSVSTLKIQRTQQEDSAVYLCASSLMLGNQPQHFGDGTRLSIL.